A selection of T cell receptor beta chains follows, all from one sample in a study of T cell changes during pregnancy in multiple sclerosis. The protocol was immunoSEQ multiplex PCR, while the TCRdb copy is restricted to in-frame clones and leaves out a portion. The table shows 70,000 to 80,000 clones, with approximately 90% occurring only once. Source: peripheral blood, taken before pregnancy. The receptors originated from a female donor with multiple sclerosis, enrolled in a pregnancy study. The CDR3 runs from the conserved cysteine through the conserved F or W. A D gene is named only where the DNA matches it firmly. Clone sizes are given selectively: once, few, many, or a class where the clone is expanded.

14	TRBV9	NA	TRBJ2-1	NA	CASSPRASGYEQFF	TGTGCCAGCAGCCCGCGGGCCTCCGGCTATGAGCAGTTCTTC
15	TRBV7-2	NA	TRBJ1-6	NA	CASSTLTALNSPLHF	TGTGCCAGCAGCACGCTGACAGCGCTAAATTCACCCCTCCACTTT
15	TRBV27	NA	TRBJ2-3	NA	CASSLSLGTLHTQYF	TGTGCCAGCAGTTTATCGCTAGGTACACTTCATACGCAGTATTTT
13	TRBV29-1	TRBD1	TRBJ1-1	NA	CSVWTGVNTEAFF	TGCAGCGTTTGGACAGGGGTTAACACTGAAGCTTTCTTT
13	TRBV5-6	NA	TRBJ1-4	NA	CATRSFTNEKLFF	TGTGCCACAAGGAGTTTTACTAATGAAAAACTGTTTTTT
16	TRBV5-1	NA	TRBJ2-4	NA	CASSLALGGSKNIQYF	TGCGCCAGCAGCTTGGCACTAGGGGGTTCCAAAAACATTCAGTACTTC
13	TRBV7-9	TRBD1	TRBJ1-2	NA	CASSGTGDLDYTF	TGTGCCAGCAGCGGAACAGGGGATTTAGACTACACCTTC
16	TRBV7-2	TRBD1	TRBJ1-2	NA	CASSLVGDRPLYGYTF	TGTGCCAGCAGCTTAGTCGGGGACAGGCCCCTCTATGGCTACACCTTC
12	TRBV7-8	NA	TRBJ1-3	NA	CGSSGAGNTIYF	TGTGGCTCCTCGGGGGCTGGAAACACCATATATTTT
13	TRBV2	NA	TRBJ2-7	NA	CASSEPFLYEQYF	TGTGCCAGCAGTGAACCTTTTTTGTACGAGCAGTACTTC
14	TRBV7-7	NA	TRBJ2-3	few	CASSFEGLQDTQYF	TGTGCCAGCAGCTTCGAGGGACTTCAAGATACGCAGTATTTT
15	TRBV10-3	TRBD1	TRBJ2-1	NA	CAISDAGTGYNEQFF	TGTGCCATCAGTGATGCCGGGACAGGGTACAATGAGCAGTTCTTC
15	TRBV19	NA	TRBJ2-5	NA	CASTPGDARGETQYF	TGTGCCAGTACCCCCGGGGATGCCAGAGGGGAGACCCAGTACTTC
14	TRBV12-2	NA	TRBJ2-3	NA	CASRPPVNTDTQYF	TGTGCAAGTCGCCCGCCAGTAAACACAGATACGCAGTATTTT
16	TRBV2	TRBD1	TRBJ1-3	NA	CASKSTGVSGGNTIYF	TGTGCCAGCAAATCGACAGGGGTTTCAGGTGGAAACACCATATATTTT
16	TRBV27	TRBD1	TRBJ1-4	NA	CASSLMVGQTVEKLFF	TGTGCCAGCAGTTTAATGGTGGGACAGACCGTAGAAAAACTGTTTTTT
15	TRBV11-2	NA	TRBJ1-2	NA	CASSFGPGVIYGYTF	TGTGCCAGCAGCTTTGGTCCGGGGGTCATTTATGGCTACACCTTC
15	TRBV10-3	TRBD1	TRBJ1-3	few	CAITSGTDAGNTIYF	TGTGCCATCACCTCCGGGACAGATGCTGGAAACACCATATATTTT
15	TRBV13	TRBD2	TRBJ2-3	NA	CASTPTGGRLDTQYF	TGTGCCAGCACCCCGACGGGCGGGAGACTCGATACGCAGTATTTT
15	TRBV28	NA	TRBJ2-7	NA	CASSLRGSNSYEQYF	TGTGCCAGCAGTTTAAGGGGTTCTAACTCCTACGAGCAGTACTTC
15	TRBV11-2	NA	TRBJ1-5	NA	CASSLVGGRDQPQHF	TGTGCCAGCAGCTTAGTGGGGGGTAGAGATCAGCCCCAGCATTTT
18	TRBV7-2	TRBD2	TRBJ2-2	NA	CASSLSSGRTRGTGELFF	TGTGCCAGCAGCTTATCTAGCGGGAGGACGCGGGGCACCGGGGAGCTGTTTTTT
11	TRBV7-2	NA	TRBJ2-5	NA	CASSSQETQYF	TGTGCCAGCAGCTCTCAAGAGACCCAGTACTTC
13	TRBV30	NA	TRBJ2-7	NA	CAWSPLRGYEQYF	TGTGCCTGGAGTCCCCTCCGGGGTTACGAGCAGTACTTC
17	TRBV7-2	TRBD1	TRBJ2-2	NA	CASSSPGTGLNTGELFF	TGTGCCAGCAGCTCTCCAGGGACAGGGCTTAACACCGGGGAGCTGTTTTTT
15	TRBV6-4	NA	TRBJ1-2	NA	CASSLKLHSGYGYTF	TGTGCCAGCAGCCTAAAACTACACAGCGGCTATGGCTACACCTTC
15	TRBV2	TRBD1	TRBJ1-5	many	CASSAGQADNQPQHF	TGTGCCAGCAGTGCCGGACAGGCTGACAATCAGCCCCAGCATTTT
13	TRBV5-1	NA	TRBJ1-1	NA	CASSVDRNTEAFF	TGCGCCAGCAGCGTGGACAGAAACACTGAAGCTTTCTTT
18	TRBV9	TRBD1	TRBJ1-2	NA	CASSVNVRKTGVTYGYTF	TGTGCCAGCAGCGTAAACGTAAGAAAGACAGGGGTTACCTATGGCTACACCTTC
21	TRBV2	TRBD2	TRBJ2-3	NA	CASSDSAFLLREGSRIDTQYF	TGTGCCAGCAGTGATTCGGCCTTTCTGTTGCGGGAGGGCTCTCGCATAGATACGCAGTATTTT
13	TRBV7-9	TRBD1	TRBJ2-3	once	CASSYGTGDSQYF	TGTGCCAGCAGCTACGGGACAGGGGATTCGCAGTATTTT
15	TRBV14	NA	TRBJ2-7	NA	CASSLVAGHSYEQYF	TGTGCCAGCAGCCTGGTGGCGGGTCACTCCTACGAGCAGTACTTC
16	TRBV6-5	NA	TRBJ2-6	NA	CASSYSVQGRPNVLTF	TGTGCCAGCAGTTACTCCGTACAGGGCCGGCCTAACGTCCTGACTTTC
15	TRBV19	TRBD2	TRBJ2-2	NA	CASSIGTSGTGELFF	TGTGCCAGTAGTATAGGGACTAGCGGGACCGGGGAGCTGTTTTTT
15	TRBV29-1	TRBD1	TRBJ2-2	NA	CSAVGTGFKGGELFF	TGCAGCGCTGTTGGGACAGGGTTTAAGGGCGGGGAGCTGTTTTTT
14	TRBV5-6	NA	TRBJ1-3	NA	CASSLLFSGNTIYF	TGTGCCAGCAGCTTGCTCTTCTCTGGAAACACCATATATTTT
13	TRBV7-9	TRBD1	TRBJ1-2	NA	CASSLGQGDGYTF	TGTGCCAGCAGCTTGGGACAGGGTGATGGCTACACCTTC
14	TRBV25-1	NA	TRBJ2-7	NA	CASSESSGIYEQYF	TGTGCCAGCAGTGAATCCTCGGGGATCTACGAGCAGTACTTC
13	TRBV10-3	TRBD1	TRBJ1-2	NA	CAITPGTVPGYTF	TGTGCCATCACCCCCGGGACAGTCCCTGGCTACACCTTC
15	TRBV6-1	TRBD1	TRBJ1-2	NA	CASRPNRGPAYGYTF	TGTGCCAGCAGACCCAACAGGGGGCCGGCTTATGGCTACACCTTC
14	TRBV5-1	TRBD1	TRBJ1-1	NA	CASSTQGIRTEAFF	TGCGCCAGCAGCACACAGGGGATACGCACTGAAGCTTTCTTT
16	TRBV7-3	NA	TRBJ2-7	NA	CASSSSTGQRSYEQYF	TGTGCCAGCAGCTCTTCTACCGGACAAAGATCCTACGAGCAGTACTTC
13	TRBV6-1	TRBD1	TRBJ2-5	NA	CASSGQGRETQYF	TGTGCCAGCAGTGGACAGGGGAGAGAGACCCAGTACTTC
13	TRBV7-8	NA	TRBJ2-5	NA	CASSLPGVETQYF	TGTGCCAGCAGCTTACCAGGGGTTGAGACCCAGTACTTC
14	TRBV27	TRBD1	TRBJ1-1	few	CASSPLLGTGRDSF	TGTGCCAGCAGTCCGTTGTTGGGGACAGGCCGGGATTCCTTT
12	TRBV27	NA	TRBJ2-2	few	CASGRVTGELFF	TGTGCCAGCGGTCGGGTGACCGGGGAGCTGTTTTTT
16	TRBV19	TRBD1	TRBJ2-3	NA	CASSFYRDRGTDTQYF	TGTGCCAGTAGTTTCTACCGGGACAGGGGCACAGATACGCAGTATTTT
15	TRBV30	NA	TRBJ1-4	NA	CAWSGPSGLIEKLFF	TGTGCCTGGAGCGGGCCCTCGGGACTTATTGAAAAACTGTTTTTT
15	TRBV6-5	NA	TRBJ1-2	NA	CASSYGSTAEGGYTF	TGTGCCAGCAGTTACGGGTCCACGGCCGAGGGAGGCTACACCTTC
14	TRBV7-3	NA	TRBJ2-3	few	CASSSSPLGDTQYF	TGTGCCAGCAGCTCCTCACCACTAGGGGATACGCAGTATTTT
15	TRBV5-1	NA	TRBJ1-1	NA	CASSPRGQGGTEAFF	TGCGCCAGCAGCCCCCGCGGCCAGGGAGGGACTGAAGCTTTCTTT
15	TRBV10-3	TRBD1	TRBJ2-7	NA	CAISDSGTGRGEQYF	TGTGCCATCAGTGATTCGGGGACAGGGAGGGGCGAGCAGTACTTC